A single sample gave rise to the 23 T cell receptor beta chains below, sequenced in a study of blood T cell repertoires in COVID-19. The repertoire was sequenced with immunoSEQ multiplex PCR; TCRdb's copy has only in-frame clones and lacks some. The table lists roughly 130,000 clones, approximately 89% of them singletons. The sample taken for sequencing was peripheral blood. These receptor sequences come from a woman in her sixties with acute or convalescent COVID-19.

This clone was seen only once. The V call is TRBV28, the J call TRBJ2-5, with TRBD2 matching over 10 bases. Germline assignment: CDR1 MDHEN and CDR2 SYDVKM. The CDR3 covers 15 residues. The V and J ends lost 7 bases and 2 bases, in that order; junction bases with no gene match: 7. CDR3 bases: TGTGCCAGCAACATCCTAGCGGGGGTACAAGAGACCCAGTACTTC. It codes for CASNILAGVQETQYF.

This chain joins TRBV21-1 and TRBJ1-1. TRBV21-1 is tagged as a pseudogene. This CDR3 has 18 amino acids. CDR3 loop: CASSKALSGAALGSEAFF. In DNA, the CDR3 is TGTGCCAGCAGCAAAGCGCTGTCGGGAGCGGCCTTAGGTTCTGAAGCTTTCTTT.

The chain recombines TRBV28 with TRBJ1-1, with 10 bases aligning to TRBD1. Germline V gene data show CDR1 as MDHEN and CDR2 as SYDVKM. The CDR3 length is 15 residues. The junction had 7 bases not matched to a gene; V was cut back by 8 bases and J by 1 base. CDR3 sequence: CASELTGGRNTEAFF. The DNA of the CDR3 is TGTGCCAGCGAGTTGACAGGGGGCAGGAACACTGAAGCTTTCTTT.

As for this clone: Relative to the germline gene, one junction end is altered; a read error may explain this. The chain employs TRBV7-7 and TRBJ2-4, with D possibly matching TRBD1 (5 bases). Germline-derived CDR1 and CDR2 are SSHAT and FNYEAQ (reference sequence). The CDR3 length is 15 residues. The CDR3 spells CASSLLQVTKNIQYF. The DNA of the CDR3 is TGTGCTAGCAGCCTACTACAGGTGACCAAAAACATTCAGTACTTC.

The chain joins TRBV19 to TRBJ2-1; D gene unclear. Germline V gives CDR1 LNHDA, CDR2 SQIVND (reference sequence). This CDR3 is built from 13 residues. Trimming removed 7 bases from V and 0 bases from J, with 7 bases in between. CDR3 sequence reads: CASKSGSYNEQFF. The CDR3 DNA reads TGTGCCAGTAAGTCGGGCTCCTACAATGAGCAGTTCTTC. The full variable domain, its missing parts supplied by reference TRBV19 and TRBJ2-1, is DGGITQSPKYLFRKEGQNVTLSCEQNLNHDAMYWYRQDPGQGLRLIYYSQIVNDFQKGDIAEGYSVSREKKESFPLTVTSAQKNPTAFYLCASKSGSYNEQFFGPGTRLTVL.

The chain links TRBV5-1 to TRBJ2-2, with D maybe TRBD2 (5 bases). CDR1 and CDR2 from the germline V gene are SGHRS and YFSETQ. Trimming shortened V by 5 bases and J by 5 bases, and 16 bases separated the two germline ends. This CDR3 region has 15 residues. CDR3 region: CASRTGPPGTGELFF. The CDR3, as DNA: TGCGCCAGCAGAACCGGGCCCCCGGGGACCGGGGAGCTGTTTTTT.

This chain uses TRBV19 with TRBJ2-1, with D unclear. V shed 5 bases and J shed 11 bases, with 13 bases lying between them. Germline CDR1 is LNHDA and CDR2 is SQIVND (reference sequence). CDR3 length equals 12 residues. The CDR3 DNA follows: TGTGCCAGTAGTCCGAGCGAGAGTAAGCAGTTCTTC. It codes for CASSPSESKQFF.

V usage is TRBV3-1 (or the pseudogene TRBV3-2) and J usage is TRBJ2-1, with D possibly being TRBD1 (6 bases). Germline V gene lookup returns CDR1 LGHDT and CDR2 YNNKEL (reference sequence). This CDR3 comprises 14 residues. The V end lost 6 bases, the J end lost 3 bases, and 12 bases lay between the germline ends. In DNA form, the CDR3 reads TGTGCCAGCAGTTCGCGAGGGGGCTACAATGAGCAGTTCTTC. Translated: CASSSRGGYNEQFF.

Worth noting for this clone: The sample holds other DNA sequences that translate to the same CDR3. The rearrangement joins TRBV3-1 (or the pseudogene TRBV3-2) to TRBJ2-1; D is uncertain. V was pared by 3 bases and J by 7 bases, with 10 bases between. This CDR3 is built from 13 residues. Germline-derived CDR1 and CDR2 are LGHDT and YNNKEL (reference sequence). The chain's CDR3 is CASSQASNNEQFF. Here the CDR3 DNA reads TGTGCCAGCAGCCAGGCTAGTAATAATGAGCAGTTCTTC.

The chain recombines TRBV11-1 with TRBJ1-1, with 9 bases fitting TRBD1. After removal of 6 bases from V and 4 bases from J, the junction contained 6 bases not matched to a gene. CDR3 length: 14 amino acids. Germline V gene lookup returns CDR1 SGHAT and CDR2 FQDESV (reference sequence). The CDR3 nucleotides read TGTGCCAGCAGTCTACAGGGGGCGGTCACTGAAGCTTTCTTT. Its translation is CASSLQGAVTEAFF.

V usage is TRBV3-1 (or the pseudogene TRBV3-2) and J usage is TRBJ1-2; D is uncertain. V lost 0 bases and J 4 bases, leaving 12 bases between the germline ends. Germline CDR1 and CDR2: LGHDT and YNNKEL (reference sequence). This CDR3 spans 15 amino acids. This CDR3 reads CASSQEIGQSYGYTF. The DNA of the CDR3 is TGTGCCAGCAGCCAAGAAATTGGGCAGTCCTATGGCTACACCTTC.

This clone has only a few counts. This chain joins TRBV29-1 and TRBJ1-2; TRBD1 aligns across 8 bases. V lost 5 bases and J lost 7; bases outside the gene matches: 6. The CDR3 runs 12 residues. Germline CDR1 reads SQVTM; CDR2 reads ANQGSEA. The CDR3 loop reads CSVQTGEAGYTF. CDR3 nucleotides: TGCAGCGTTCAGACAGGGGAGGCTGGCTACACCTTC.

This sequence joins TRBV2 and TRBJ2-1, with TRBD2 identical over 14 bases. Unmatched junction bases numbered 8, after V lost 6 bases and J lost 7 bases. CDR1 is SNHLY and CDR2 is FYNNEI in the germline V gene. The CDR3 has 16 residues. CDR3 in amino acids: CASREAGLAGENEQFF. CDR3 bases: TGTGCCAGCAGGGAGGCGGGACTAGCGGGAGAAAATGAGCAGTTCTTC.

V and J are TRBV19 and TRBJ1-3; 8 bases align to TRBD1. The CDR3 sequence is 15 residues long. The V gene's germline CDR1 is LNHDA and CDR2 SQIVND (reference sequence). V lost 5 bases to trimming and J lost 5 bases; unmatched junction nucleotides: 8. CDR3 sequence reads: CASSGQGQSRNTIYF. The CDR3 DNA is TGTGCCAGTAGTGGACAGGGACAATCGAGAAACACCATATATTTT.

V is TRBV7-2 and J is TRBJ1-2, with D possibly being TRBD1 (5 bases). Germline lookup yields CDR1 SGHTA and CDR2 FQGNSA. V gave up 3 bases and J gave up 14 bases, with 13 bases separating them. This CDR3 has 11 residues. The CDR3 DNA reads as TGTGCCAGCAGCTTGGGGCCAGCTGGAACCTTC. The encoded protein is CASSLGPAGTF.

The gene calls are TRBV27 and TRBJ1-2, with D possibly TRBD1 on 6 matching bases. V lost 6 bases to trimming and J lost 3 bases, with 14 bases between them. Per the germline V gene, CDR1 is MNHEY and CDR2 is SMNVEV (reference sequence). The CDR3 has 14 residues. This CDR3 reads CASRFRGGHYGYTF. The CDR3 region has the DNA TGTGCCAGCAGGTTTAGGGGGGGCCACTATGGCTACACCTTC.

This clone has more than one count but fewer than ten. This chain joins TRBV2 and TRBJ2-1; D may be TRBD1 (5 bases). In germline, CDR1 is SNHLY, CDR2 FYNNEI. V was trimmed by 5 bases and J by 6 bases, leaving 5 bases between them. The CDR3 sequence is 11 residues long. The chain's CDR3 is CASSQGNEQFF. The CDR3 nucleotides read TGTGCCAGCAGTCAGGGCAATGAGCAGTTCTTC.

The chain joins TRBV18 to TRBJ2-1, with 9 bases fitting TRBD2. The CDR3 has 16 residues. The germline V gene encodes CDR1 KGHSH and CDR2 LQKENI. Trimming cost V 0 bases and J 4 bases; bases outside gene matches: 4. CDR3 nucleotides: TGTGCCAGCTCACCACCGGCTAGCGGGGTATACAATGAGCAGTTCTTC. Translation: CASSPPASGVYNEQFF.

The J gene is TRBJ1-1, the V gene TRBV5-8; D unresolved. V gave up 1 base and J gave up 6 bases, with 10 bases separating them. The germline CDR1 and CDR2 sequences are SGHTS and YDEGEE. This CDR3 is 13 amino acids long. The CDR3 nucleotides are TGTGCCAGCAGCTTGAGGATCGGGGCTGAAGCTTTCTTT. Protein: CASSLRIGAEAFF.

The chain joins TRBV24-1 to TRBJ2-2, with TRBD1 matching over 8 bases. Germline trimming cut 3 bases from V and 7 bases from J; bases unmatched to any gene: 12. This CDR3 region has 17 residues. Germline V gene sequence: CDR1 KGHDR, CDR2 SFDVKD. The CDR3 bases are TGTGCCACCAGTGATCGGACAGGGATCGGGACATACGGGGAGCTGTTTTTT. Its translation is CATSDRTGIGTYGELFF.

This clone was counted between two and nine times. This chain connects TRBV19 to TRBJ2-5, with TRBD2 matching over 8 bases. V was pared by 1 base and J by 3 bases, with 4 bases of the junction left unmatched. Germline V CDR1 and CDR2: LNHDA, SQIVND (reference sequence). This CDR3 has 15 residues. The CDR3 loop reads CASSIGGLDEETQYF. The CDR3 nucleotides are TGTGCCAGTAGTATAGGGGGACTAGATGAAGAGACCCAGTACTTC.

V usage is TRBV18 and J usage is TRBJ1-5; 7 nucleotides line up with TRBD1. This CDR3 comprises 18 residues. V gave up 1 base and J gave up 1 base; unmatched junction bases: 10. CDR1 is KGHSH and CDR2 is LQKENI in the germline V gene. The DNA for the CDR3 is TGTGCCAGCTCACCACAAACACTGACAGGGCTAAGCAATCAGCCCCAGCATTTT. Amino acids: CASSPQTLTGLSNQPQHF.

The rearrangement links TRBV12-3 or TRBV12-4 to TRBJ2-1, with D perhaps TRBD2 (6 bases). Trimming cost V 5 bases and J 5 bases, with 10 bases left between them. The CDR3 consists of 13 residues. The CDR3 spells CASSARTNNEQFF. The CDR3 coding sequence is TGTGCCAGCAGTGCCCGGACTAACAATGAGCAGTTCTTC.